Below, 3 T cell receptor beta chains from the same sample are listed, as sequenced in a study of blood T cell repertoires in COVID-19. Method: immunoSEQ multiplex PCR; TCRdb's copy keeps in-frame clones and lacks some. This sample has about 120,000 clones, with roughly nine tenths found just once. Sequenced material: peripheral blood. These receptors all come from a man aged 70-80 years who had recovered from COVID-19.

The chain links TRBV6-2 or TRBV6-3 to TRBJ2-5; tentative D call: TRBD2 (6 bases). Germline V gives CDR1 MNHEY, CDR2 SVGEGT. The CDR3 covers 13 residues. V gave up 1 base and J gave up 5 bases, with 8 bases separating them. The CDR3 loop is CASSYWSGETQYF. Here the CDR3 DNA reads TGTGCCAGCAGTTACTGGAGCGGGGAGACCCAGTACTTC.

The rearrangement links TRBV5-1 to TRBJ2-1; 10 bases map to TRBD2. The CDR3 is 17 residues long. Unmatched junction bases numbered 12, after V lost 5 bases and J lost 4 bases. The germline gives CDR1 SGHRS, CDR2 YFSETQ. CDR3 amino acids: CASRERTSGDQYNEQFF. The CDR3 region has the DNA TGCGCCAGCAGGGAAAGGACTAGCGGAGACCAATACAATGAGCAGTTCTTC.

The rearrangement uses TRBV5-4 and TRBJ2-1, with TRBD2 matching 7 bases. This CDR3 region has 14 residues. V was clipped by 0 bases and J by 6 bases; unmatched bases: 3. CDR1 is SGHNT, CDR2 YYREEE, per germline (reference sequence). In DNA, the CDR3 is TGTGCCAGCAGCTTGGACGGGAGGAGCAATGAGCAGTTCTTC. Translating it yields CASSLDGRSNEQFF.